This T cell receptor beta chain was obtained from a study of T cell responses to AZD1222 COVID-19 vaccine. The V gene's germline CDR1 is SSHAT and CDR2 FNYEAQ (reference sequence). CDR3 length: 14 amino acids. V lost 4 bases, J lost 3 bases, and 9 bases lay in between. Assay: immunoSEQ multiplex PCR; the TCRdb copy retains only in-frame clones and omits some. The table lists more than 110,000 clones, 80% to 95% of them singletons. Study results and limitations: Only after the peak T cell response were repertoires sampled.

Comments on this clone: Its antigen is as yet unknown.

The receptor was isolated from an adult who received the AZD1222 COVID-19 vaccine. The chain couples TRBV7-7 to TRBJ2-2; D remains ambiguous. This specimen consisted of peripheral blood, obtained 28 days after the second AZD1222 dose. CDR3 amino acids: CASSSVLDTGELFF. CDR3 bases: TGTGCCAGCAGCTCCGTTCTTGACACCGGGGAGCTGTTTTTT. Together with reference TRBV7-7 and TRBJ2-2, the CDR3 gives the full variable domain: GAGVSQSPRYKVTKRGQDVTLRCDPISSHATLYWYQQALGQGPEFLTYFNYEAQPDKSGLPSDRFSAERPEGSISTLTIQRTEQRDSAMYRCASSSVLDTGELFFGEGSRLTVL.